The 23 T cell receptor beta chains below all came from one sample that was sequenced in a study of chemoradiotherapy in HPV16-positive cancers (dated 2022 in TCRdb). Library prep was done by the immunoSEQ multiplex PCR assay. TCRdb took over this immuneACCESS table, retaining in-frame rearrangements with V and J assigned. Such tables are incomplete; in checked studies, under half of the missing clones stem from an unresolved V gene, and the remainder is unexplained. For this sample the table gives about 68,000 clones, of which roughly 86% were detected only once. The leading ten clones occupy 4% to 5% of the sample. The specimen comprised blood, sampled from a patient who underwent chemoradiotherapy. Source of these receptors: a human donor with HPV-associated anogenital cancer.

This chain uses TRBV2 with TRBJ2-3; 7 bases match TRBD1. The CDR3 contains 15 residues. Trimming at V came to 6 bases and at J to 3 bases, leaving 9 bases not matched to a gene. Germline V CDR1 and CDR2: SNHLY, FYNNEI. This chain's CDR3 is CASRATGYWTDTQYF. DNA for the CDR3: TGTGCCAGCAGGGCGACAGGGTATTGGACAGATACGCAGTATTTT.

This clone has a handful of counts. This chain links TRBV29-1 with TRBJ1-5; possibly TRBD1 for D (6 bases). The CDR3 is made up of 14 amino acids. Germline CDR1 is SQVTM and CDR2 is ANQGSEA. The germline V and J ends were trimmed by 4 bases and 3 bases, with 13 bases remaining between them. This CDR3 is CSVGEGGNNQPQHF. The CDR3, as DNA: TGCAGCGTTGGAGAAGGGGGTAACAATCAGCCCCAGCATTTT.

The chain employs TRBV7-2 and TRBJ1-5, with unresolved D. This CDR3 spans 15 amino acids. V was shortened by 4 bases and J by 6 bases, with 16 bases between the two germline ends. CDR1 SGHTA and CDR2 FQGNSA come from the germline V gene. CDR3 region: CASSSDPAFSQPQHF. In nucleotides, the CDR3 is TGTGCCAGCAGCTCCGACCCAGCCTTCAGTCAGCCCCAGCATTTT.

This chain links TRBV2 with TRBJ1-2, with D maybe TRBD1 (5 bases). V was trimmed by 6 bases and J by 5 bases, leaving 16 bases between them. The CDR3 runs to 14 residues. The germline CDR1 and CDR2 sequences are SNHLY and FYNNEI. The CDR3 nucleotides are TGTGCCAGCAGAGATGCAGGGCTACGGTATGGCTACACCTTC. Its translation is CASRDAGLRYGYTF.

This chain joins TRBV7-9 and TRBJ2-7, with D perhaps matching TRBD1 (6 bases). The CDR3 loop spans 13 amino acids. The germline gives CDR1 SEHNR, CDR2 FQNEAQ (reference sequence). Trimming removed 5 bases from V and 6 bases from J, with 14 bases in between. The CDR3 protein is CASSLQGAGEQYF. The CDR3 DNA sequence: TGTGCCAGCAGCCTACAGGGTGCCGGCGAGCAGTACTTC.

The gene calls are TRBV7-3 and TRBJ2-1, with 12 bases aligning to TRBD2. Trimming at V came to 1 base and at J to 3 bases, leaving 10 bases not matched to a gene. This CDR3 has 19 residues. Germline V gene data show CDR1 as SGHTA and CDR2 as FQGTGA. CDR3 residues: CASSLNGYWTSGDYNEQFF. DNA of the CDR3: TGTGCCAGCAGCTTAAATGGTTACTGGACTAGCGGGGACTACAATGAGCAGTTCTTC.

V and J are TRBV6-6 and TRBJ1-1; D is uncertain. V was shortened by 0 bases and J by 2 bases, with 7 bases between the two germline ends. This CDR3 region has 14 residues. Germline lookup yields CDR1 MNHNY and CDR2 SVGAGI (reference sequence). The CDR3 spells CASSYSGFNTEAFF. The CDR3 nucleotides are TGTGCCAGCAGTTACTCTGGCTTCAACACTGAAGCTTTCTTT.

This chain links TRBV21-1 with TRBJ2-7; no check of the table's D call, TRBD2, against the DNA was made. TRBV21-1 represents a pseudogene. There are 14 residues in the CDR3. CDR3 sequence: CASSSKPGLNEQYF. As DNA, the CDR3 is TGTGCCAGCAGCTCAAAGCCGGGACTTAACGAGCAGTACTTC.

This chain uses TRBV25-1 with TRBJ1-2; TRBD1 agrees at 8 bases. Germline trimming cut 2 bases from V and 1 base from J; bases unmatched to any gene: 6. There are 16 residues in the CDR3. Germline CDR1 reads MGHDK; CDR2 reads SYGVNS. The CDR3 coding sequence is TGTGCCAGCAGTGAAGGGACAGGACTCTTTAACTATGGCTACACCTTC. Protein: CASSEGTGLFNYGYTF.

In DNA, the CDR3 is TGTGCCAGCAGCCTAACAGGGATTGGAGGCTACACCTTC. This encodes CASSLTGIGGYTF. The gene calls are TRBV7-9 and TRBJ1-2, with a weak D call TRBD1 (6 bases). Deletions cut 5 bases from V and 8 bases from J, with 15 bases between. CDR1 is SEHNR, CDR2 FQNEAQ, per germline (reference sequence). This CDR3 region has 13 residues.

DNA for the CDR3: TGTGCCATCAGTGAGCAGGTCACGGGGAATGAGCAGTTCTTC. Protein product: CAISEQVTGNEQFF. The J gene is TRBJ2-1, the V gene TRBV10-3, with D perhaps TRBD2 (5 bases). The CDR3 totals 14 residues. Germline V CDR1 and CDR2: ENHRY, SYGVKD. Deletions cut 2 bases from V and 7 bases from J, with 12 bases between.

The V and J genes are TRBV5-8 and TRBJ1-5; D call uncertain. V lost 3 bases and J 0 bases, leaving 10 bases between the germline ends. The CDR3 extends over 15 amino acids. CDR1 and CDR2 (germline): SGHTS, YDEGEE. The CDR3 nucleotides are TGTGCCAGCAGCTCCATCCCTAATAGCAATCAGCCCCAGCATTTT. It codes for CASSSIPNSNQPQHF.

This clone was found once. The gene calls are TRBV27 and TRBJ1-1, with D perhaps TRBD1 (6 bases). This CDR3 has 15 amino acids. V lost 6 bases and J lost 0, with 14 bases in between. Germline CDR1 and CDR2: MNHEY and SMNVEV (reference sequence). For the CDR3, the DNA is TGTGCCAGCAGCACAGGGTTTCAGGTGAACACTGAAGCTTTCTTT. Translation: CASSTGFQVNTEAFF.

The rearrangement joins TRBV6-6 to TRBJ2-1, with TRBD1 matching over 7 bases. V was pared by 6 bases and J by 6 bases, with 11 bases of the junction left unmatched. The CDR3 spans 15 residues. Germline lookup yields CDR1 MNHNY and CDR2 SVGAGI (reference sequence). This chain's CDR3 is CASRTDRTVINEQFF. The CDR3 region has the DNA TGTGCCAGCAGAACGGACAGGACGGTCATCAATGAGCAGTTCTTC.

The chain is built from TRBV6-5 and TRBJ2-1; unclear D gene. In germline, CDR1 is MNHEY, CDR2 SVGAGI. CDR3 length: 13 residues. Trimming took 5 bases from V and 0 from J, leaving 5 bases between them. CDR3 DNA sequence: TGTGCCAGCAGTGTGCGCTCCTACAATGAGCAGTTCTTC. This encodes CASSVRSYNEQFF.

The rearrangement uses TRBV9 and TRBJ2-7; D is undetermined. From germline, CDR1 is SGDLS and CDR2 YYNGEE. There are 14 residues in the CDR3. The V end was cut by 0 bases, the J end by 6 bases, with 13 bases between. The CDR3: CASSVGFQEGEQYF. The CDR3 coding sequence is TGTGCCAGCAGCGTAGGGTTCCAAGAAGGCGAGCAGTACTTC.

The CDR3 region is CATSPPGRTGNTIYF. CDR3 coding DNA: TGTGCCACCAGCCCCCCGGGGCGGACTGGAAACACCATATATTTT. V gene TRBV15 combines with J gene TRBJ1-3; the D gene is possibly TRBD1 (5 bases). The CDR3 spans 15 residues. V lost 5 bases and J 2 bases, leaving 13 bases between the germline ends. The V gene's germline CDR1 is LNHNV and CDR2 YYDKDF (reference sequence).

This sequence joins TRBV7-9 and TRBJ2-1, with D possibly being TRBD2 (5 bases). V was clipped by 6 bases and J by 2 bases, with 23 bases between them. The CDR3 has 18 residues. CDR1 SEHNR and CDR2 FQNEAQ come from the germline V gene (reference sequence). The CDR3 bases are TGTGCCAGCAGGGGATTCGATACGGCGGGCTCCGCCTACAATGAGCAGTTCTTC. Translating gives CASRGFDTAGSAYNEQFF.

V is TRBV7-2 and J is TRBJ2-5; D not certain. Trimming left V 3 bases short and J 0 bases short, with 8 bases between. The CDR3 has 14 residues. In germline, CDR1 is SGHTA, CDR2 FQGNSA. The CDR3 nucleotides read TGTGCCAGCAGCTTCAACCGGGACCAAGAGACCCAGTACTTC. This translates into CASSFNRDQETQYF.

The genes are TRBV10-2 and TRBJ2-5, with a tentative D call TRBD2 (7 bases). The CDR3 is made up of 13 amino acids. V was cut by 6 bases and J by 5 bases, with 13 bases left in between. Looked up from germline, CDR1 is WSHSY and CDR2 is SAAADI. The CDR3 DNA reads TGCGCCAGCAGAGGGGGGGGGACGGAGACCCAGTACTTC. Encoded protein: CASRGGGTETQYF.

V gene TRBV30 combines with J gene TRBJ1-2; D call uncertain. Germline V lookup: CDR1 GTSNPN, CDR2 SVGIG (reference sequence). Between the trimmed V and J ends, which lost 0 bases and 3 bases, there was a span of 14 bases. CDR3 length: 15 amino acids. The CDR3 protein is CAWSVPRHVDYGYTF. The CDR3, as DNA: TGTGCCTGGAGTGTACCGAGGCACGTCGACTATGGCTACACCTTC.

CDR3 sequence (DNA): TGCGCCAGCAGCCGTTCGACAGGGGCCAACACAGATACGCAGTATTTT. This encodes CASSRSTGANTDTQYF. J is TRBJ2-3 and V is TRBV4-1, with 8 positions matching TRBD1. This CDR3 contains 16 residues. Trimming took 4 bases from V and 2 from J; bases not matched to a gene: 8. Germline V gene lookup returns CDR1 MGHRA and CDR2 YSYEKL.

To note about this clone: The junction and the germline gene differ at one end; a read error may be behind it. The sample carries other DNA sequences with the same CDR3. The chain has TRBV7-3 and TRBJ2-7; D is possibly TRBD1 (5 bases). CDR3 length: 13 amino acids. Germline values: CDR1 SGHTA, CDR2 FQGTGA. CDR3 DNA sequence: TGTGCCAGCAGCTTAACTAAAGGGGCGGAGCAGTATTTC. This translates into CASSLTKGAEQYF.